Each of the 10 T cell receptor beta chains below was sequenced from the same sample in a study of cytotoxic CD8 clonotypes in ibrutinib-treated CLL. Repertoires were generated with immunoSEQ multiplex PCR, while TCRdb's copy carries only in-frame clones and drops some. The sample comprises 300,000 or so clones, approximately 67% of which are singletons, and roughly 6% rests with the top ten. The input for sequencing was PBMCs, taken after 36 months of ibrutinib treatment. The receptors here all came from a human donor with chronic lymphocytic leukemia.

This clone was seen once. The chain has TRBV9 and TRBJ2-7; 12 nucleotides line up with TRBD2. Germline CDR1 and CDR2: SGDLS and YYNGEE. The CDR3 loop spans 17 amino acids. V shed 7 bases and J 2 bases; nucleotides not matched to a gene: 13. The CDR3 sequence is CASGGGKRTSGTYEQYF. The CDR3 coding sequence is TGTGCCAGCGGCGGGGGCAAGCGGACTAGCGGGACCTACGAGCAGTACTTC.

The chain combines TRBV10-3 with TRBJ2-7, with D possibly TRBD2 on 7 matching bases. Germline V CDR1 and CDR2: ENHRY, SYGVKD. This CDR3 is built from 16 residues. Trimming shortened V by 6 bases and J by 0 bases, and 18 bases separated the two germline ends. The CDR3 loop is CAISGGPSRSSYEQYF. The CDR3 DNA follows: TGTGCCATCAGCGGGGGGCCTAGCCGGAGCTCCTACGAGCAGTACTTC.

The gene calls are TRBV10-3 and TRBJ2-2; D may be TRBD1 (6 bases). This CDR3 has 15 amino acids. The V gene's germline CDR1 is ENHRY and CDR2 SYGVKD. Trimming left V 10 bases short and J 4 bases short, with 19 bases between. The CDR3 protein is CATLGSGAGTGELFF. The CDR3 DNA follows: TGTGCCACTTTGGGGTCAGGGGCGGGCACCGGGGAGCTGTTTTTT.

This clone was seen a handful of times. The chain links TRBV4-3 to TRBJ2-7; D perhaps matches TRBD1 (5 bases). This CDR3 is 13 amino acids long. With 3 bases removed from V and 0 bases from J, the gap between germline ends came to 6 bases. CDR1 is LGHNA and CDR2 is YSLEER in the germline V gene. The CDR3 DNA reads as TGCGCCAGCAGCCACACAGGCTCCTACGAGCAGTACTTC. Its translation is CASSHTGSYEQYF.

V gene TRBV28 combines with J gene TRBJ1-4; D gene unclear. V lost 2 bases and J lost 1, with 5 bases in between. Germline V gives CDR1 MDHEN, CDR2 SYDVKM. This CDR3 is built from 14 residues. The CDR3 DNA reads TGTGCCAGCAGTTTAGGCATAACTAATGAAAAACTGTTTTTT. This encodes CASSLGITNEKLFF.

The chain couples TRBV6-1 to TRBJ2-5; D remains unclear. Germline V gives CDR1 MNHNS, CDR2 SASEGT. The CDR3 contains 15 residues. V was pared by 8 bases and J by 5 bases, with 21 bases between. The CDR3 reads CASGSMVNMGETQYF. The CDR3 DNA follows: TGTGCCAGCGGGTCTATGGTAAATATGGGGGAGACCCAGTACTTC.

The chain recombines TRBV6-1 with TRBJ1-2; TRBD1 matches at 7 bases. This CDR3 region has 15 residues. The junction had 11 bases not matched to a gene; V was cut back by 6 bases and J by 4 bases. The V gene's germline CDR1 is MNHNS and CDR2 SASEGT. The CDR3 region is CASSTRQGPTYGYTF. The CDR3 coding sequence is TGTGCCAGCAGCACGCGACAGGGCCCCACCTATGGCTACACCTTC.

This clone is medium-sized in the sample. This chain joins TRBV20-1 and TRBJ2-5; D call uncertain. In germline, CDR1 is DFQATT, CDR2 SNEGSKA (reference sequence). Between the trimmed V and J ends, which lost 7 bases and 2 bases, there was a span of 8 bases. This CDR3 region has 11 residues. CDR3 region: CSGISQETQYF. CDR3 DNA sequence: TGCAGTGGGATAAGTCAAGAGACCCAGTACTTC.

The chain has TRBV6-7 and TRBJ2-7, with D possibly called TRBD1 or TRBD2 (5 bases each). TRBV6-7 has ORF status, its function being uncertain. Trimming pared 8 bases from V and 3 bases from J, leaving 14 bases between. The CDR3 loop spans 13 amino acids. Here the CDR3 reads CASPTGTNYEQYF. The CDR3 nucleotides are TGTGCCAGCCCCACCGGGACCAACTACGAGCAGTACTTC.

This clone has a handful of counts. Within the sample, other DNA sequences also encode this same CDR3. The V and J genes are TRBV5-1 and TRBJ2-5; D gene unclear. The CDR3 contains 11 residues. Trimming cost V 3 bases and J 2 bases, with 2 bases left between them. Looked up from germline, CDR1 is SGHRS and CDR2 is YFSETQ. CDR3: CASSSQETQYF. For the CDR3, the DNA is TGCGCCAGCAGCTCTCAAGAGACCCAGTACTTC.